This T cell receptor (beta chain) was recovered during a study of blood T cell repertoires in COVID-19. About the study: In each case, the material was cDNA or gDNA derived from T cells, B-cell-depleted T cells, or PBMCs.

TCRdb's copy holds only in-frame clones and misses some; the assay was immunoSEQ multiplex PCR. The sample contains around 250,000 clones, around 90% of which appear only once. Clinical history reported by participants formed the basis on which cohorts were assigned. This CDR3 spans 14 amino acids. Germline CDR1 is SGHRS and CDR2 is YFSETQ. V was pared by 1 base and J by 1 base, with 8 bases between. Only a few counts were recorded for this clone. The source is a man aged 50 to 60 who had been exposed to COVID-19. Sequenced input: PBMCs or T cells enriched from blood (not recorded which). This chain links TRBV5-1 with TRBJ1-2; D is unclear. CDR3 sequence (DNA): TGCGCCAGCAGCTTGTCGGAGCATAACTATGGCTACACCTTC. This encodes CASSLSEHNYGYTF. Together with reference TRBV5-1 and TRBJ1-2, the CDR3 gives the full variable domain: KAGVTQTPRYLIKTRGQQVTLSCSPISGHRSVSWYQQTPGQGLQFLFEYFSETQRNKGNFPGRFSGRQFSNSRSEMNVSTLELGDSALYLCASSLSEHNYGYTFGSGTRLTVV.